This TCR beta chain was identified in a study of T cell repertoires in cytomegalovirus infection. The overall study: Well-studied HLA-B-restricted epitopes and recently identified HLA-C-restricted epitopes of CMV were both used in the study. Public signatures in TCR beta pointed to CMV infection and matching HLA type. Study-wide points: There were HLA-C-restricted CMV-specific TCR beta clonotypes dominating the ex vivo response. Identification of carriers of CMV plus the relevant HLA was achieved through cumulative public TCR beta family frequency.

Many counts were recorded for this clonotype. Its specificity is unknown. TCRdb reanalysed the reads using MiXCR and keeps one entry per CDR3 protein. The top ten clones hold over 15% of a sample with 550,000 to 850,000 distinct CDR3 sequences, around 30% of them seen once. Germline assignment: CDR1 SGHTA and CDR2 FQGNSA. The CDR3 consists of 14 residues. The V end lost 2 bases, the J end lost 2 bases, and 7 bases lay between the germline ends. The TCR originated in a human donor in good health (CMV status not recorded). Some clones in this sample may be carry-over from other donors' samples. The rearrangement links TRBV7-2 to TRBJ2-1; D perhaps matches TRBD1 (5 bases). The sequences come from cultured PBMCs, collected from culture after CMV antigen stimulation. CDR3: CASSLLGAYNEQFF. The CDR3 region has the DNA TGTGCCAGCAGCTTATTAGGGGCCTACAATGAGCAGTTCTTC.